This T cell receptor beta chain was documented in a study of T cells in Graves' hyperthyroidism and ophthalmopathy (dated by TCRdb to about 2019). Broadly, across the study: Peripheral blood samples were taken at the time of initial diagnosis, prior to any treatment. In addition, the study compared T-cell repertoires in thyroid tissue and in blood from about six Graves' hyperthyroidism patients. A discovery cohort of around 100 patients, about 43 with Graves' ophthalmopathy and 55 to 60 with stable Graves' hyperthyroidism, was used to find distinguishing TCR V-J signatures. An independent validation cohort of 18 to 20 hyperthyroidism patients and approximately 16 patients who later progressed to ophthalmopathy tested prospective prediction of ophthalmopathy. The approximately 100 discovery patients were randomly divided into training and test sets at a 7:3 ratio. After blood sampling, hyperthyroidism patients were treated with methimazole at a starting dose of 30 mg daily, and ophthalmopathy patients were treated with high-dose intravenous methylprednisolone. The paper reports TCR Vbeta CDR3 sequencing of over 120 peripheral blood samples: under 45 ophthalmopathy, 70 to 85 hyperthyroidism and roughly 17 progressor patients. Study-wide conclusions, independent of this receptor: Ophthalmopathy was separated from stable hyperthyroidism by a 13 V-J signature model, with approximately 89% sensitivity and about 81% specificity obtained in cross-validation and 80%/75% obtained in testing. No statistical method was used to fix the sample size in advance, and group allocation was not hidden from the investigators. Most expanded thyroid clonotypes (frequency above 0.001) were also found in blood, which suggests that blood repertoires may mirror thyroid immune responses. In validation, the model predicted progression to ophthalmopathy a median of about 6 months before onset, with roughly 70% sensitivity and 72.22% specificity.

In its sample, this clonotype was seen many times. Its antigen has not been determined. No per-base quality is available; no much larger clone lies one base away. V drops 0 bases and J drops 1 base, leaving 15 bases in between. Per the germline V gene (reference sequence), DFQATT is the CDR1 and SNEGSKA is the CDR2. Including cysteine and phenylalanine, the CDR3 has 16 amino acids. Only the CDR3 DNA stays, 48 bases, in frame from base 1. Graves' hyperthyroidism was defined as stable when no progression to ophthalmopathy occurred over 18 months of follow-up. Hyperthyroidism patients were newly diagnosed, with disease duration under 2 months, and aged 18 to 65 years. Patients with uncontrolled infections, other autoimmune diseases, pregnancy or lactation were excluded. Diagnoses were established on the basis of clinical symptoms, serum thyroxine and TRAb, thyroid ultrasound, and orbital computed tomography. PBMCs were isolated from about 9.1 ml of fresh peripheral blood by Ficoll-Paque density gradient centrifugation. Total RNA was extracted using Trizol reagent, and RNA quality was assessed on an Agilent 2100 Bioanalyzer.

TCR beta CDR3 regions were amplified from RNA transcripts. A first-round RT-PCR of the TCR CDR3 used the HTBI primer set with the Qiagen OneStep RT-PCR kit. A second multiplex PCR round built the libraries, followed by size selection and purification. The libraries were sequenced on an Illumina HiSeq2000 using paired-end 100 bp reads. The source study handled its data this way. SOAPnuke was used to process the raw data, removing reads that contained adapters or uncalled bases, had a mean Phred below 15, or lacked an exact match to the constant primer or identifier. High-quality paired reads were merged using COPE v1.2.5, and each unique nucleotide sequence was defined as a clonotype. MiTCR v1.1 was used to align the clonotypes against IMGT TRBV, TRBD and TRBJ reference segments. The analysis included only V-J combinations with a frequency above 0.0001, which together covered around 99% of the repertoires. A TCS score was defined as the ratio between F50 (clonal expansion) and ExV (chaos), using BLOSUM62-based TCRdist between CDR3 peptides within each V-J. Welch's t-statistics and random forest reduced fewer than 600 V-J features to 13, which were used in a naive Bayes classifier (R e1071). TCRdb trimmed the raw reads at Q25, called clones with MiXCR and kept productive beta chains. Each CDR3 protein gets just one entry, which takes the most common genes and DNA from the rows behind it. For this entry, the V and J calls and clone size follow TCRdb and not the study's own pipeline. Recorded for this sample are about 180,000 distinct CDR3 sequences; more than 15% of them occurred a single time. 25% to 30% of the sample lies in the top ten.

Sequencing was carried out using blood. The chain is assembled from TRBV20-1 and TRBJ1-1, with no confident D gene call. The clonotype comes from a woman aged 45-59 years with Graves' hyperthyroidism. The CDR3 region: CSARDAQTIRNTEAFF. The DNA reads TGCAGTGCTAGAGATGCACAGACCATAAGGAACACTGAAGCTTTCTTT.